Listed here is a single T cell receptor (beta chain). What it recognizes is unknown. The CDR3 extends over 14 amino acids. Trimming shortened V by 1 base and J by 6 bases, and 10 bases separated the two germline ends. Germline V gives CDR1 MNHNS, CDR2 SASEGT. These data belong to a study of brain T cells in children with intractable seizures. Study observations and caveats: Absence of clones before surgery may stem from lower sequencing depth.

Using immunoSEQ multiplex PCR, the repertoire was profiled, and TCRdb retains in-frame clones only, with some absent. The sample has about 22,000 clones; 90% to 95% are singletons. At least one anti-epileptic drug was given before surgery. The genes are TRBV6-1 and TRBJ1-5; D gene uncertain. This TCR was sampled from a boy aged 5-17 years with focal cortical dysplasia and intractable seizures. The sequences come from peripheral blood, collected at surgery. The CDR3 DNA sequence: TGTGCCAGCAGTGAAGACGGCGAATCTCAGCCCCAGCATTTT. This encodes CASSEDGESQPQHF.